The rows below give T cell receptor gamma chains drawn from one sample of a study of intestinal T cells in coeliac disease. TCRdb fed the multiplex PCR reads into CATT to redo clone calling. This table holds hundreds of gamma-chain clones, more than 55% found once. Sequencing was done on a sample of a duodenal biopsy. These receptors were taken from a human donor who served as a control with a normal duodenal biopsy, not a healthy volunteer. CDR3s include the opening cysteine and the closing phenylalanine or tryptophan.

TRGV2	TRGJ1/TRGJ2	CATWDGPSNYYKKLF
TRGV8	TRGJ1/TRGJ2	CATWDKWLF
TRGV4	TRGJP1	CAYLGRVFTGWFKIF
TRGV2	TRGJP2	CATWDGRSDWIKTF
TRGV3	TRGJP2	CATWDQAKGWIKTF
TRGV2	TRGJ1/TRGJ2	CATWDVSNPCNYYKKLF
TRGV8	TRGJ1/TRGJ2	CATWDRMGIIYKKLF
TRGV4	TRGJ1/TRGJ2	CATYNKKLF
TRGV10	TRGJ1/TRGJ2	CAAWGLDIIKKLF
TRGV2	TRGJP2	CATWDGLVSDWIKTF
TRGV3	TRGJP1	CATWDRGTTGWFKIF
TRGV10	TRGJP1	CAAWGPNRWFKIF
TRGV4	TRGJ1/TRGJ2	CATWMRVSYKKLF
TRGV8	TRGJ1/TRGJ2	CATWINWLF
TRGV4	TRGJ1/TRGJ2	CADLGCPQNSNYYKKLF
TRGV9	TRGJ1/TRGJ2	CALWEVSLLTPFIYKKLF